This T cell receptor (beta chain) came from a study of cytomegalovirus exposure and HLA in healthy donors. The PCR employed 60 Vbeta primers together with 13 Jbeta primers. Measured with immunoSEQ multiplex PCR; TCRdb has only the in-frame clones, and not every one. The table has some 56,000 clones, about 57% seen once; the top ten hold 12%. General study findings and limits: A later analysis appeared to link common viral pathogens to several of the most significant clusters.

To note about this clone: The antigen is unknown.

Donors sampled were nominally healthy, though unrecorded immune exposures were likely. Material for sequencing was PBMCs. This sequence was found in a human donor in good health.

CDR3 residues: CASSDRNNEQYF. Here the CDR3 DNA reads TGCGCCAGCAGTGACAGGAACAACGAGCAGTACTTC. V gene TRBV10-1 combines with J gene TRBJ2-7; no firm D call. The length of the CDR3 is 12 residues. The germline gives CDR1 WNHNN, CDR2 SYGVQD (reference sequence). Trimming stripped 3 bases from V and 5 bases from J, with 8 bases between.